These 16 T cell receptor beta chains were sequenced from one sample in a study of beta chain features in type 1 diabetes. General study results and limits: For Type 1 diabetes patients, all four CD4+ subsets carried TCRB CDR3s that were moderately but significantly shorter.

Their cognate antigens are unknown. Sequencing targeted expressed TCRB transcripts, as all isolated RNA had been reverse transcribed. TCRdb's copy holds only in-frame clones and misses some; the assay was immunoSEQ multiplex PCR. The sample has 240,000 or so clones; about 14% are singletons. Sequencing was done on a sample of naive CD4+ T cells from blood. The receptors stem from a man between 25 and 39 years old with type 1 diabetes.

There are a few counts of this clone. The chain carries TRBV5-4 and TRBJ1-4; D possibly corresponds to TRBD1 (6 bases). Between the trimmed V and J ends, which lost 3 bases and 7 bases, there was a span of 10 bases. The CDR3 runs 13 residues. CDR1 is SGHNT, CDR2 YYREEE, per germline (reference sequence). In DNA form, the CDR3 reads TGTGCCAGCAGCTCATACAGGGTTGAAAAACTGTTTTTT. Its protein product is CASSSYRVEKLFF.

In this sample, this clone turned up a few times. This chain connects TRBV6-5 to TRBJ1-1; no reliable D call. Germline V gene lookup returns CDR1 MNHEY and CDR2 SVGAGI. V gave up 4 bases and J gave up 1 base, with 10 bases separating them. The CDR3 length is 14 residues. The CDR3 sequence: CASSFHGANTEAFF. DNA for the CDR3: TGTGCCAGCAGTTTTCATGGAGCGAACACTGAAGCTTTCTTT.

This clone has only a few counts. The J gene is TRBJ1-5, the V gene TRBV27; weak D call: TRBD1 (5 bases). The V end was cut by 5 bases, the J end by 2 bases, with 16 bases between. Germline-derived CDR1 and CDR2 are MNHEY and SMNVEV (reference sequence). This CDR3 contains 16 residues. The CDR3 here is CASSARWTLGNQPQHF. CDR3 bases: TGTGCCAGCAGTGCCCGGTGGACATTAGGCAATCAGCCCCAGCATTTT.

This chain joins TRBV19 and TRBJ2-2; 11 bases are shared with TRBD1. V gave up 7 bases and J gave up 5 bases; unmatched junction bases: 9. The germline V gene has CDR1 LNHDA and CDR2 SQIVND (reference sequence). CDR3 length equals 16 residues. The CDR3 DNA sequence: TGTGCCAGTATGGACAGGGGGCGCGGGGTAACCGGGGAGCTGTTTTTT. Its protein product is CASMDRGRGVTGELFF.

This rearrangement joins TRBV9 to TRBJ2-2, with 11 nucleotides matching TRBD2. Per germline, CDR1 SGDLS and CDR2 YYNGEE. V lost 0 bases to trimming and J lost 5 bases; unmatched junction nucleotides: 12. This CDR3 is built from 19 residues. The CDR3 DNA is TGTGCCAGCAGCGTAGCTTTGCTAGCGGGGGGCCGGGAGACCGGGGAGCTGTTTTTT. As protein: CASSVALLAGGRETGELFF.

CDR3 residues: CASVNLGTTTNYGYTF. DNA for the CDR3: TGTGCCAGTGTAAACCTCGGGACTACCACTAACTATGGCTACACCTTC. This chain joins TRBV19 and TRBJ1-2; a weak D match, TRBD1 (5 bases). The CDR3 totals 16 residues. CDR1 LNHDA and CDR2 SQIVND come from the germline V gene (reference sequence). V shed 8 bases and J shed 0 bases, with 19 bases lying between them.

The chain couples TRBV6-5 to TRBJ1-4, with D uncertain. Germline V gene sequence: CDR1 MNHEY, CDR2 SVGAGI. The CDR3 has 14 residues. Trimming cost V 6 bases and J 3 bases, with 11 bases left between them. The CDR3 protein is CASRLGSANEKLFF. CDR3 sequence (DNA): TGTGCCAGCAGACTAGGGTCGGCTAATGAAAAACTGTTTTTT.

Of note for this clone: Its ends do not fully match the called genes, so a read error is possible. V and J are TRBV7-7 and TRBJ2-5; D not certain. The CDR3 extends over 14 amino acids. Germline V gene sequence: CDR1 SSHAT, CDR2 FNYEAQ (reference sequence). The CDR3 sequence is CASSLSFPGETQYF. The CDR3 DNA sequence: TGTGCTAGCAGCTTAAGTTTTCCCGGAGAGACCCAGTACTTC.

The sample holds a few counts of this clone. It is unclear where the CDR3 begins or ends on the DNA, so no DNA is shown, and the CDR3 is as TCRdb lists it. The chain employs TRBV29-1 and TRBJ2-7; the table names TRBD1, a call not compared with the DNA. Per the germline V gene, CDR1 is SQVTM and CDR2 is ANQGSEA. Termini included, the CDR3 measures 13 amino acids. CDR3 residues: CSVGAGTGGAKYF.

The chain combines TRBV21-1 with TRBJ1-1; the table calls TRBD1, which could not be checked here. TRBV21-1 counts as a pseudogene. The CDR3 spans 15 residues. CDR3 region: CASSKVPDRCCEAFF. The CDR3 DNA sequence: TGTGCCAGCAGCAAAGTCCCGGACAGGTGTTGTGAAGCTTTCTTT.

This chain connects TRBV30 to TRBJ1-4; unclear D gene. The CDR3 sequence is 14 residues long. Trimming removed 3 bases from V and 0 bases from J, with 8 bases in between. Germline CDR1 reads GTSNPN; CDR2 reads SVGIG (reference sequence). The CDR3 coding sequence is TGTGCCTGGAGGCAACTTGCAACTAATGAAAAACTGTTTTTT. This translates into CAWRQLATNEKLFF.

This clone has more than one count but fewer than ten. The chain has TRBV9 and TRBJ1-4; D call uncertain. Trimming removed 4 bases from V and 2 bases from J, with 15 bases in between. The germline CDR1 and CDR2 sequences are SGDLS and YYNGEE. CDR3 length equals 16 residues. DNA for the CDR3: TGTGCCAGCAGCCCTGGTAGGTCAGGCACTAATGAAAAACTGTTTTTT. Amino acids: CASSPGRSGTNEKLFF.

The J gene is TRBJ2-7, the V gene TRBV6-5; D is unresolved. Trimming took 5 bases from V and 3 from J, leaving 11 bases between them. The CDR3 runs to 13 residues. The germline gives CDR1 MNHEY, CDR2 SVGAGI. CDR3 region: CASSRRGGYEQYF. The CDR3 bases are TGTGCCAGCAGTAGACGAGGCGGCTACGAGCAGTACTTC.

The J gene is TRBJ2-1, the V gene TRBV5-1; TRBD2 agrees at 13 bases. The CDR3 is made up of 17 amino acids. In germline, CDR1 is SGHRS, CDR2 YFSETQ. V gave up 4 bases and J gave up 7 bases; unmatched junction bases: 11. The CDR3 sequence: CASSHGRTSGGSNEQFF. The DNA of the CDR3 is TGCGCCAGCAGCCATGGAAGGACTAGCGGGGGATCGAATGAGCAGTTCTTC.

This clone was seen a handful of times. The chain recombines TRBV10-3 with TRBJ1-5; D is perhaps TRBD1 (5 bases). Trimming stripped 6 bases from V and 2 bases from J, with 11 bases between. Germline CDR1 reads ENHRY; CDR2 reads SYGVKD. CDR3 size: 14 residues. CDR3 amino acids: CAISAGGGNQPQHF. The CDR3, as DNA: TGTGCCATCAGCGCTGGGGGGGGCAATCAGCCCCAGCATTTT.

This sequence joins TRBV5-1 and TRBJ2-7; D is possibly TRBD2 (6 bases). The germline V and J ends were trimmed by 7 bases and 6 bases, with 23 bases remaining between them. Germline V gives CDR1 SGHRS, CDR2 YFSETQ. The CDR3 totals 15 residues. The CDR3 reads CASDLGERVKGEQYF. CDR3 nucleotides: TGCGCCAGCGACCTCGGGGAGCGGGTAAAAGGCGAGCAGTACTTC.